A single sample gave rise to the 19 T cell receptor beta chains below, sequenced in a study of blood T cells in healthy people across ages. PCR was performed a second time for roughly 7 to 11 cycles using a sample-barcoded 5' primer and a J-beta primer mix. TCRdb reprocessed the 5' RACE reads via MiXCR and lists one record per CDR3 protein. The table has around 780,000 distinct CDR3 sequences, about 26% seen once. The same data also contributed to another study, on T cells of mothers and their children.

The sequencing input was blood. All receptors derive from a boy aged 5-17 years in good health.

This clonotype was counted only a few times. The CDR3 coding sequence is TGTGCCAGCTCTGAAAGACAGGATAGCAATCAGCCCCAGCATTTT. It translates to CASSERQDSNQPQHF. The chain couples TRBV18 to TRBJ1-5; TRBD1 is a possible D gene (6 bases). CDR1 and CDR2 (germline): KGHSH, LQKENI. Trimming took 6 bases from V and 0 from J, leaving 12 bases between them. The CDR3 loop spans 15 amino acids.

This clonotype was observed a few times. The chain uses TRBV12-3 or TRBV12-4 and TRBJ2-7; the D is unclear. This CDR3 comprises 15 residues. V was clipped by 4 bases and J by 2 bases, with 15 bases between them. DNA of the CDR3: TGTGCCAGCAGTTATAGGGCAGCCGTAACCTACGAGCAGTACTTC. Translated, it gives CASSYRAAVTYEQYF.

The chain is built from TRBV20-1 and TRBJ2-3; D is unresolved. Germline CDR1 DFQATT, CDR2 SNEGSKA (reference sequence). Trimming stripped 6 bases from V and 4 bases from J, with 11 bases between. The CDR3 contains 12 residues. DNA for the CDR3: TGCAGTGCGCGGCCGACGGCAGATACGCAGTATTTT. It encodes CSARPTADTQYF.

This clonotype was seen more than once but under ten times. This chain joins TRBV12-3 or TRBV12-4 and TRBJ2-7, with 8 bases that match TRBD2. The CDR3 has 16 amino acids. V shed 3 bases and J 2 bases; nucleotides not matched to a gene: 9. CDR3 DNA sequence: TGTGCCAGCAGTTTTCTTCGCGGGGGGCCAACCTACGAGCAGTACTTC. This gives the protein CASSFLRGGPTYEQYF.

The rearrangement links TRBV28 to TRBJ2-7; maybe TRBD2 (6 bases). The CDR3 extends over 12 amino acids. Germline CDR1 reads MDHEN; CDR2 reads SYDVKM. V was trimmed by 6 bases and J by 4 bases, leaving 10 bases between them. CDR3 sequence: CASRQGLYEQYF. CDR3 nucleotide sequence: TGTGCCAGCAGACAAGGACTATACGAGCAGTACTTC.

The genes are TRBV3-1 and TRBJ2-1; 9 bases match TRBD2. V dropped 2 bases and J dropped 2; count of bases not matched to a gene: 7. This CDR3 is 17 amino acids long. Per the germline V gene, CDR1 is LGHDT and CDR2 is YNNKEL (reference sequence). CDR3 loop: CASSQLLRGGAYNEQFF. The CDR3 DNA reads TGTGCCAGCAGCCAACTTCTGCGGGGGGGAGCCTACAATGAGCAGTTCTTC.

A few counts support this clonotype. The genes are TRBV7-9 and TRBJ2-5; D not certain. The J call may be wrong; the DNA end is better matched by TRBJ2-1. In germline, CDR1 is SEHNR, CDR2 FQNEAQ (reference sequence). The CDR3 sequence is 13 residues long. CDR3 sequence reads: CASSPGRRGEQFF. The CDR3 nucleotides read TGTGCCAGCAGCCCCGGCCGGCGCGGTGAGCAGTTCTTC.

The chain couples TRBV6-6 to TRBJ2-1; D may be TRBD1 (6 bases). Germline CDR1 MNHNY, CDR2 SVGAGI (reference sequence). V lost 6 bases to trimming and J lost 6 bases, with 18 bases between them. The CDR3 runs to 15 residues. CDR3 nucleotides: TGTGCCAGCAGATCACGGGACAACCTGGGCAATGAGCAGTTCTTC. It encodes CASRSRDNLGNEQFF.

The gene calls are TRBV20-1 and TRBJ2-1; D not certain. V was cut by 1 base and J by 2 bases, with 9 bases left in between. From germline, CDR1 is DFQATT and CDR2 SNEGSKA (reference sequence). The CDR3 loop spans 14 amino acids. CDR3 in DNA: TGCAGTGCTAGAGGGGTAGCTGCCTACAATGAGCAGTTCTTC. It translates to CSARGVAAYNEQFF.

This clonotype was recorded a few times. The chain has TRBV7-9 and TRBJ2-5; 12 bases are shared with TRBD2. CDR1 and CDR2 from the germline V gene are SEHNR and FQNEAQ (reference sequence). V was clipped by 6 bases and J by 1 base; unmatched bases: 3. The CDR3 has 15 residues. The CDR3 loop is CASRASGGAQETQYF. In DNA form, the CDR3 reads TGTGCCAGCAGGGCTAGCGGGGGGGCCCAAGAGACCCAGTACTTC.

The chain has TRBV3-1 and TRBJ2-1; TRBD2 aligns across 12 bases. The CDR3 has 15 amino acids. J was trimmed by 9 bases and V by 2 bases; bases with no gene match: 5. In germline, CDR1 is LGHDT, CDR2 YNNKEL (reference sequence). The CDR3 coding sequence is TGTGCCAGCAGCCAACCTAGCGGGGGGGCCATTGAGCAGTTCTTC. Encoded protein: CASSQPSGGAIEQFF.

The sample holds a few counts of this clonotype. The rearrangement links TRBV9 to TRBJ2-2; D unclear. The CDR3 runs to 14 residues. Germline V lookup: CDR1 SGDLS, CDR2 YYNGEE. V lost 3 bases, J lost 5 bases, and 11 bases lay in between. The CDR3 sequence: CASSEIGQTGELFF. The DNA for the CDR3 is TGTGCCAGCAGCGAAATAGGTCAAACCGGGGAGCTGTTTTTT.

This clonotype was recorded a few times. The rearrangement links TRBV20-1 to TRBJ2-2; 7 bases agree with TRBD1. The V gene end was trimmed by 5 bases and the J gene end by 6 bases; junction bases not matched to a gene: 3. The CDR3 length is 12 residues. Germline V gene data show CDR1 as DFQATT and CDR2 as SNEGSKA (reference sequence). The CDR3 DNA reads TGCAGTGCTGCTCAGGGGGCCGGGGAGCTGTTTTTT. This sequence encodes CSAAQGAGELFF.

This chain uses TRBV7-9 with TRBJ1-3; 8 nucleotides agree with TRBD1. Germline V gene data show CDR1 as SEHNR and CDR2 as FQNEAQ (reference sequence). V trimming: 5 bases; J trimming: 6 bases; junction bases outside the gene matches: 9. The CDR3 contains 15 residues. For the CDR3, the DNA is TGTGCCAGCAGCCCGGGACAGGCCTCCGTAAACACCATATATTTT. Its protein product is CASSPGQASVNTIYF.

This clonotype was detected ten times or more. This chain uses TRBV18 with TRBJ2-7; D ambiguous. Germline lookup yields CDR1 KGHSH and CDR2 LQKENI. This CDR3 is built from 15 residues. The ends were cut back, 6 bases at V and 6 bases at J, with 21 bases in the middle. In DNA, the CDR3 is TGTGCCAGCTCCTCGATTACCGGGCGGTCAGGCGAGCAGTACTTC. This encodes CASSSITGRSGEQYF.

This clonotype was counted a few times. A junction boundary mismatches the germline segment, possibly from a read error. This chain joins TRBV2 and TRBJ1-1; D possibly corresponds to TRBD1 (5 bases). This CDR3 region has 15 residues. Germline CDR1 and CDR2: SNHLY and FYNNEI. CDR3 amino acids: CASSETGAGITEAFF. The CDR3 nucleotides read TGCGCCAGCAGTGAAACTGGGGCAGGGATCACTGAAGCTTTCTTT.

The gene calls are TRBV4-1 and TRBJ2-1, with D perhaps matching TRBD2 (7 bases). The CDR3 totals 15 residues. The V end was cut by 7 bases, the J end by 3 bases, with 16 bases between. CDR1 is MGHRA and CDR2 is YSYEKL in the germline V gene. The CDR3 loop is CASTPGGGGYNEQFF. The CDR3 DNA follows: TGCGCCAGCACCCCTGGGGGCGGGGGCTACAATGAGCAGTTCTTC.

The V and J genes are TRBV5-1 and TRBJ2-5; 11 bases match TRBD1. This CDR3 is 15 amino acids long. Germline CDR1 reads SGHRS; CDR2 reads YFSETQ. Trimming cost V 2 bases and J 3 bases; bases outside gene matches: 3. The CDR3 DNA reads as TGCGCCAGCAGCTTTACGGGACAGGGGGAAGAGACCCAGTACTTC. It is translated as CASSFTGQGEETQYF.

This clonotype showed up just a few times. V is TRBV5-1 and J is TRBJ2-5; D gene uncertain. V shed 5 bases and J shed 4 bases, with 15 bases lying between them. The CDR3 runs 14 residues. The germline CDR1 and CDR2 sequences are SGHRS and YFSETQ. The CDR3 protein is CASSQTTNTETQYF. The CDR3 nucleotides read TGCGCCAGCAGTCAGACGACCAATACAGAGACCCAGTACTTC.